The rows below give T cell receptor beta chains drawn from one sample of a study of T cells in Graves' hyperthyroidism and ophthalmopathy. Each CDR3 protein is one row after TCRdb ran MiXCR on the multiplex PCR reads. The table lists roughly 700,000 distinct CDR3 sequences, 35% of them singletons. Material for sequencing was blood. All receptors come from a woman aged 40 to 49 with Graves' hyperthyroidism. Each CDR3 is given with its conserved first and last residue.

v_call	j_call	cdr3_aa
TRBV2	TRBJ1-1	CASTIAGKAFF
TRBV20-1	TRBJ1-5	CSARRADTRQPQHF
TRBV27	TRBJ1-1	CASSSTGTRGAFF
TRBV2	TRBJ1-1	CASTTNPNTEAFF
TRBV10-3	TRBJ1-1	CAITVDRANTEAFF
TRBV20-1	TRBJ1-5	CSATKTGRDDQPQHF
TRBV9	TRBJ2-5	CASSPRPFSNRETQYF
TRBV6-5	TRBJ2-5	CASSYTPWGSEEETQYF
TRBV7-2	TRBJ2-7	CASSLRAGGAYEQYF
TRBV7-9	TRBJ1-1	CASSPTAWGGTEAFF
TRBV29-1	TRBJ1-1	CSGETKNTEAFF
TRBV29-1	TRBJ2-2	CRDLGSGELFF
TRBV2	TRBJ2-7	CASSPDREGEQYF
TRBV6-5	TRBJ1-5	CASSYPGTTYSNQPQHF
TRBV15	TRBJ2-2	CATSSLGGEVTGELFF
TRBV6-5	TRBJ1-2	CASSSTGPRILNYGYTF
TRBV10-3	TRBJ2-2	CASSEKVDRGPGELFF
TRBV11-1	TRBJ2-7	CASSHRTGGHEQYF
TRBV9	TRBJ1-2	CASSVLETNYGYTF
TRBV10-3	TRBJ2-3	CAISESGEDTQYF
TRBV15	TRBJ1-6	CATSGPGQASNSPLHF
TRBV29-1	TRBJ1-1	CAWTIRRGNTEAFF
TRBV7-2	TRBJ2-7	CASSRTNAGGGYEQYF
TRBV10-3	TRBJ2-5	CAISESKAGGGETQYF
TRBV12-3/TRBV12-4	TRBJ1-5	CASSRDRRQPQHF
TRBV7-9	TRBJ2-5	CASSPSTKTQYF
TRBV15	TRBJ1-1	CATSGDRAAYTEAFF
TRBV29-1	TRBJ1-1	CSVRVQENTEAFF
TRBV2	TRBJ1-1	CANGGQLNTEAFF
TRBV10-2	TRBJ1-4	CASSELGGRRTEKLFF
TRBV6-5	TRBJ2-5	CASSYMGLAVTQETQYF
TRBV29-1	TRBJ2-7	CSVGREAPYEQYF
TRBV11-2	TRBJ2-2	CASRKAGGNTGELFF
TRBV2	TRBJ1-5	CASSEAREDQPQHF
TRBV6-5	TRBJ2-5	CASSSRTPQETQYF
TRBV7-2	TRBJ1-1	CASSTQGSTEAFF
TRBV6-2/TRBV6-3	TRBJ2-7	CASSHSSVYEQYF
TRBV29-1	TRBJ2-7	CSVRDRNYEQYF
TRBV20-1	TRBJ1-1	CSARGGHNTEAFF
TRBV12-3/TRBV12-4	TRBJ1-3	CASSPQGGRGRNTIYF
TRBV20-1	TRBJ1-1	CSAESGGKNTEAFF
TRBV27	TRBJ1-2	CASSFNWKDGNYGYTF
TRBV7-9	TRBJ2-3	CASSLDSPTDTQYF
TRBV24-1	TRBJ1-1	CATSASWGQRTEAFF
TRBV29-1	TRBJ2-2	CSVGTGSLGELFF
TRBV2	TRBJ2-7	CATQGYEQYF
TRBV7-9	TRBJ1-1	CASSETGGNTAEAFF
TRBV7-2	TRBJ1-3	CASSQVPDREYGNTIYF
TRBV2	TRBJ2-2	CASRPTRLAGGTGELFF